The text below deals with one TCR beta chain. These data are taken from a study of shared clonotypes between healthy human individuals. Study at large: Aged 18 to 49, the donors were two women and a few men.

Germline V CDR1 and CDR2: MNHNY, SVGAGI (reference sequence). The CDR3 consists of 14 residues. The V end lost 9 bases, the J end lost 0 bases, and 12 bases lay between the germline ends. Method: immunoSEQ multiplex PCR; TCRdb's copy keeps in-frame clones and lacks some. The table has some 500,000 clones, about 96% seen once. Sequenced input: naive CD4+ T cells sorted from blood. Indicated subset: CD45RA+ positively selected. This TCR derives from a woman under 40 in good health. The rearrangement uses TRBV6-6 and TRBJ1-5; D is ambiguous. The CDR3 sequence is CASRGDTSNQPQHF. As DNA, the CDR3 is TGTGCCAGTCGTGGTGACACTAGCAATCAGCCCCAGCATTTT.